The rows below give T cell receptor beta chains drawn from one sample of a study of blood T cell repertoires in COVID-19. Using immunoSEQ multiplex PCR, the repertoire was profiled, and TCRdb retains in-frame clones only, with some absent. The repertoire holds over 250,000 clones, with 60% to 75% as singletons. The sequencing sample was made of peripheral blood. The source is a woman of 80 years or more with acute or convalescent COVID-19. The CDR3 runs from the conserved cysteine through the conserved F or W. Fields, in order: D gene, V gene, J gene, clone size, CDR3 protein, CDR3 DNA. A D gene is named only where the DNA matches it firmly. The size of a clone is reported for some rows only, either as once, few or many, or as a class for expanded clones.

>.|TRBV12-3/TRBV12-4|TRBJ2-2|once
CASSVTGTGELFF
TGTGCCAGCAGCGTTACAGGGACCGGGGAGCTGTTTTTT
>TRBD1|TRBV11-2|TRBJ1-4|.
CASSRLLQGANEKLFF
TGTGCCAGCAGCCGTCTCCTCCAGGGGGCTAATGAAAAACTGTTTTTT
>.|TRBV19|TRBJ2-7|.
CASSWGGQERYEQYF
TGTGCCAGTAGTTGGGGAGGACAGGAGAGATACGAGCAGTACTTC
>.|TRBV5-6|TRBJ2-5|few
CASSLVASYQETQYF
TGTGCCAGCAGCTTGGTAGCCTCGTACCAAGAGACCCAGTACTTC
>TRBD2|TRBV27|TRBJ2-1|once
CASSRRTSADPNEQFF
TGTGCCAGCAGCCGCCGAACTAGCGCCGATCCTAATGAGCAGTTCTTC
>TRBD1|TRBV20-1|TRBJ1-1|.
CRVDRSTEAFF
TGCAGGGTGGACAGGAGCACTGAAGCTTTCTTT
>TRBD1|TRBV3-1/TRBV3-2|TRBJ1-3|.
CASSTQGAGNTIYF
TGTGCCAGCAGCACACAGGGGGCTGGAAACACCATATATTTT
>.|TRBV1|TRBJ1-5|.
CTSSQEVCGTGGAGGLHSNQPQHF
TGCACCAGCAGCCAAGAAGTTTGTGGGACAGGGGGGGCCGGAGGGCTCCATAGCAATCAGCCCCAGCATTTT
>TRBD1|TRBV6-5|TRBJ1-5|.
CASSPGQGFNQPQHF
TGTGCCAGCAGTCCGGGACAGGGGTTCAATCAGCCCCAGCATTTT
>.|TRBV4-1|TRBJ1-5|.
CASSQDRAGSNQPQHF
TGCGCCAGCAGCCAAGACAGGGCGGGGAGCAATCAGCCCCAGCATTTT
>TRBD2|TRBV10-3|TRBJ2-7|.
CAIGGTSGTHEQYF
TGTGCCATCGGAGGGACTAGCGGGACCCACGAGCAGTACTTC
>.|TRBV9|TRBJ1-4|few
CASSVDPGEKLFF
TGTGCCAGCAGCGTAGACCCGGGGGAAAAACTGTTTTTT
>.|TRBV10-3|TRBJ2-3|.
CAIRRLVNSDTQYF
TGTGCCATCAGGCGACTAGTTAATTCAGATACGCAGTATTTT
>.|TRBV6-1|TRBJ1-2|.
CASSEASRLGYGYTF
TGTGCCAGCAGTGAAGCGTCGCGGTTAGGCTATGGCTACACCTTC
>TRBD1|TRBV18|TRBJ1-1|.
CASSPNQGGHTEAFF
TGTGCCAGCTCCCCAAACCAGGGGGGCCACACTGAAGCTTTCTTT
>TRBD1|TRBV6-2/TRBV6-3|TRBJ2-1|.
CASSYSPGQGLNEQFF
TGTGCCAGCAGTTACTCTCCGGGACAGGGGCTCAATGAGCAGTTCTTC
>TRBD2|TRBV6-2/TRBV6-3|TRBJ2-3|.
CASSSRSGGGPLNTQYF
TGTGCCAGCAGTTCCCGATCGGGCGGGGGGCCCTTGAATACGCAGTATTTT
>TRBD2|TRBV29-1|TRBJ2-3|.
CSATAGGQSTDTQYF
TGCAGCGCCACAGCGGGGGGGCAGTCAACAGATACGCAGTATTTT
>TRBD1|TRBV5-1|TRBJ1-3|once
CASSRDSSGNTIYF
TGCGCCAGCAGCCGGGACAGTTCTGGAAACACCATATATTTT
>TRBD1|TRBV9|TRBJ2-6|.
CASSVSVGTGIFSGANVLTF
TGTGCCAGCAGCGTATCAGTCGGGACAGGGATTTTCTCTGGGGCCAACGTCCTGACTTTC
>TRBD1|TRBV11-2|TRBJ1-2|many
CASSSIRDRRLVNYGYTF
TGTGCCAGCAGCTCTATCCGGGACAGGAGGCTTGTGAACTATGGCTACACCTTC
>TRBD2|TRBV6-2/TRBV6-3|TRBJ2-3|.
CASSTPRLAGMDTQYF
TGTGCCAGCAGTACTCCCCGACTAGCGGGGATGGATACGCAGTATTTT
>.|TRBV19|TRBJ2-2|.
CASSDLRKTKTGELFF
TGTGCCAGTAGTGACCTCAGGAAGACTAAGACCGGGGAGCTGTTTTTT
>.|TRBV25-1|TRBJ2-5|.
CASTPRTVVGETQYF
TGTGCCAGCACCCCTAGGACAGTAGTAGGAGAGACCCAGTACTTC
>.|TRBV6-5|TRBJ1-4|.
CASSYSGGGTNEKLFF
TGTGCCAGCAGTTACTCTGGGGGAGGTACTAATGAAAAACTGTTTTTT
>.|TRBV10-2|TRBJ2-7|.
CASSSLDSGLYEQYF
TGCGCCAGCAGCTCCCTTGACTCCGGACTCTACGAGCAGTACTTC
>TRBD2|TRBV3-1/TRBV3-2|TRBJ2-7|.
CASRFGTSGSGEQYF
TGTGCCAGCAGATTCGGGACTAGCGGGAGTGGGGAGCAGTACTTC
>.|TRBV6-5|TRBJ1-4|.
CASSYSRQTNEKLFF
TGTGCCAGCAGTTACTCGCGACAGACTAATGAAAAACTGTTTTTT
>.|TRBV6-5|TRBJ1-6|.
CASITSFNSPLHF
TGTGCCAGCATTACTTCCTTCAATTCACCCCTCCACTTT
>.|TRBV7-2|TRBJ2-1|.
CASSLEGTRTQKQFF
TGTGCCAGCAGCTTAGAGGGGACAAGGACCCAAAAGCAGTTCTTC
>.|TRBV27|TRBJ2-1|.
CASSFFVSGFGNEQFF
TGTGCCAGCAGTTTCTTTGTTTCGGGTTTTGGCAATGAGCAGTTCTTC
>TRBD2|TRBV7-9|TRBJ2-1|few
CASSLVPGGFVVEQFF
TGTGCCAGCAGCTTAGTACCGGGAGGCTTTGTGGTTGAGCAGTTCTTC
>.|TRBV7-2|TRBJ1-2|.
CASSQTAIYGYTF
TGTGCCAGCAGCCAGACAGCGATCTATGGCTACACCTTC
>.|TRBV11-2|TRBJ2-5|.
CASSAPGGPGTQYF
TGTGCCAGCAGCGCGCCCGGGGGGCCCGGGACCCAGTACTTC
>.|TRBV6-5|TRBJ1-5|once
CASNRTRRCNQPQHF
TGTGCCAGCAACCGCACGCGCAGGTGCAATCAGCCCCAGCATTTT
>TRBD1|TRBV5-6|TRBJ1-6|.
CASSLQGTGVGSPLHF
TGTGCCAGCAGCTTACAAGGGACAGGGGTGGGTTCACCCCTCCACTTT
>TRBD2|TRBV28|TRBJ2-1|.
CASNPVWGRARLATRDEQFF
TGTGCCAGCAACCCGGTTTGGGGGCGGGCACGACTAGCGACTAGGGATGAGCAGTTCTTC
>TRBD1|TRBV11-2|TRBJ1-1|.
CASSLPGTGGAFF
TGTGCCAGCAGCTTACCCGGGACAGGGGGAGCTTTCTTT
>TRBD1|TRBV10-2|TRBJ2-3|.
CASKLQDRVGTDTQYF
TGCGCCAGCAAACTACAGGACAGGGTTGGCACAGATACGCAGTATTTT
>.|TRBV6-1|TRBJ1-1|.
CASSEGSMNTEAFF
TGTGCCAGCAGTGAGGGCAGTATGAACACTGAAGCTTTCTTT
>TRBD1|TRBV19|TRBJ1-2|.
CASRSGTVNYGYTF
TGTGCCAGTAGGTCCGGGACAGTTAACTATGGCTACACCTTC
>.|TRBV15|TRBJ1-1|.
CATSRDRMNTEAFF
TGTGCCACCAGCAGGGACAGAATGAACACTGAAGCTTTCTTT
>.|TRBV2|TRBJ2-3|few
CASSSRPDTQYF
TGTGCCAGCAGTTCCAGGCCAGATACGCAGTATTTT
>TRBD1|TRBV7-2|TRBJ1-2|.
CASSPIRTGAIGYTF
TGTGCCAGCAGCCCGATAAGGACAGGGGCGATTGGCTACACCTTC
>.|TRBV6-5|TRBJ1-5|.
CASSWGAGNQPQHF
TGTGCCAGCAGTTGGGGAGCGGGCAATCAGCCCCAGCATTTT
>TRBD1|TRBV5-6|TRBJ1-1|.
CASSWRQGRKEAFF
TGTGCCAGCAGCTGGCGACAGGGGCGAAAGGAAGCTTTCTTT
>TRBD1|TRBV2|TRBJ1-4|many
CASIPDRGREKLFF
TGTGCCAGCATCCCCGACAGGGGGCGAGAAAAACTGTTTTTT
>TRBD2|TRBV27|TRBJ2-5|.
CASSLRGLAGQETQYF
TGTGCCAGCAGTTTACGGGGACTAGCGGGACAAGAGACCCAGTACTTC
>TRBD2|TRBV4-2|TRBJ2-3|.
CASSQRLAGDSDTQYF
TGTGCCAGCAGCCAAAGACTAGCGGGAGATTCAGATACGCAGTATTTT
>.|TRBV21-1|TRBJ1-4|.
CASSPGPSNEKLFF
TGTGCCAGCAGCCCGGGTCCGTCTAATGAAAAACTGTTTTTT
>.|TRBV5-1|TRBJ2-2|.
CASALGLSKNTGELFF
TGCGCCAGCGCTCTTGGGCTCAGCAAGAACACCGGGGAGCTGTTTTTT
>.|TRBV9|TRBJ1-1|.
CASSVGRMGTEAFF
TGTGCCAGCAGCGTAGGGAGGATGGGCACTGAAGCTTTCTTT
>.|TRBV7-9|TRBJ2-1|few
CASSYLGGLADYNEQFF
TGTGCCAGCAGCTACTTAGGGGGATTGGCTGATTACAATGAGCAGTTCTTC
>.|TRBV4-1|TRBJ2-5|once
CASSPYSGLQETQYF
TGCGCCAGCAGCCCATATTCAGGACTACAAGAGACCCAGTACTTC